The 10 T cell receptor beta chains listed next were all sequenced from one sample in a study of neurological immune-mediated disorders. MiXCR, run by TCRdb on the 5' RACE reads, gives a single entry per CDR3 protein. The table lists 50,000 or so distinct CDR3 sequences, over 10% of them singletons. The source material was PBMCs. The receptors were sampled from a man aged 55 to 70 in good health.

This clonotype was detected many times. In DNA, the CDR3 is TGCGCCAGCAGCTTGGGTGGAGTTTTTAGGCAAGCAGATACGCAGTATTTT. Its translation: CASSLGGVFRQADTQYF. V and J are TRBV5-1 and TRBJ2-3; D unresolved. This CDR3 has 17 residues. The V end was cut by 0 bases, the J end by 4 bases, with 18 bases between. Germline-derived CDR1 and CDR2 are SGHRS and YFSETQ.

This clonotype was picked up many times. V and J are TRBV27 and TRBJ1-1, with D possibly matching TRBD1 (5 bases). This CDR3 spans 15 amino acids. CDR1 is MNHEY and CDR2 is SMNVEV in the germline V gene (reference sequence). V lost 3 bases and J lost 4, with 15 bases in between. The CDR3 is CASSFFSRGATEAFF. CDR3 nucleotides: TGTGCCAGCAGTTTTTTTTCGAGGGGTGCCACTGAAGCTTTCTTT.

This clonotype was seen repeatedly, ten times or more. This chain uses TRBV20-1 with TRBJ1-2; 7 nucleotides agree with TRBD1. There are 13 residues in the CDR3. J gave up 3 bases and V 1 base, and 2 bases lay outside the gene matches. CDR1 is DFQATT, CDR2 SNEGSKA, per germline (reference sequence). Written as DNA, the CDR3 is TGCAGTGCTAGAGGCAGGGGGGACTATGGCTACACCTTC. It encodes CSARGRGDYGYTF.

This clonotype was recorded many times. The gene calls are TRBV5-1 and TRBJ1-2, with D unclear. Trimming took 4 bases from V and 7 from J, leaving 14 bases between them. The CDR3 is 13 residues long. CDR1 is SGHRS, CDR2 YFSETQ, per germline. DNA of the CDR3: TGCGCCAGCAGCCCGGTGGGGATAGGTGGCTACACCTTC. Translating gives CASSPVGIGGYTF.

This clonotype was counted many times. This chain uses TRBV6-5 with TRBJ1-1, with D possibly matching TRBD1 (6 bases). This CDR3 comprises 15 residues. Deletions cut 6 bases from V and 6 bases from J, with 20 bases between. Germline loops: CDR1 MNHEY, CDR2 SVGAGI. The CDR3 nucleotides read TGTGCCAGCAGATTACAGGGACTCAGGGGCGCTGAAGCTTTCTTT. The encoded protein is CASRLQGLRGAEAFF.

This clonotype has at least ten counts. The chain combines TRBV20-1 with TRBJ1-5; 9 bases align to TRBD1. Unmatched junction bases numbered 2, after V lost 3 bases and J lost 5 bases. This CDR3 spans 13 amino acids. Germline V gene sequence: CDR1 DFQATT, CDR2 SNEGSKA (reference sequence). The CDR3 is CSARDRGYQPQHF. CDR3 coding DNA: TGCAGTGCTAGGGACAGGGGCTATCAGCCCCAGCATTTT.

This clonotype came up many times. V and J are TRBV5-1 and TRBJ1-2; 7 bases match TRBD1. After removal of 4 bases from V and 2 bases from J, the junction contained 8 bases not matched to a gene. Germline CDR1 SGHRS, CDR2 YFSETQ. This CDR3 comprises 15 residues. The CDR3 is CASSPPRQGNYGYTF. Here the CDR3 DNA reads TGCGCCAGCAGCCCCCCGAGACAGGGAAACTATGGCTACACCTTC.

This clonotype was observed many times. The chain joins TRBV3-1 to TRBJ2-3, with D perhaps matching TRBD1 (5 bases). The germline CDR1 and CDR2 sequences are LGHDT and YNNKEL (reference sequence). Trimming shortened V by 5 bases and J by 5 bases, and 11 bases separated the two germline ends. This CDR3 has 13 residues. The CDR3 region has the DNA TGTGCCAGCAGCAATCAGGGCCAAGATACGCAGTATTTT. Translated: CASSNQGQDTQYF.

This clonotype came up many times. The chain is built from TRBV5-5 and TRBJ1-2, with D unclear. The CDR3 runs to 14 residues. Trimming left V 5 bases short and J 4 bases short, with 15 bases between. The germline V gene has CDR1 SGHKS and CDR2 YYEKEE (reference sequence). The CDR3 DNA reads as TGTGCCAGCAGTGTGGACGGCTTTGCCTATGGCTACACCTTC. Translated, it gives CASSVDGFAYGYTF.

The rearrangement links TRBV5-1 to TRBJ2-2, with 7 positions matching TRBD2. J lost 0 bases, V lost 6 bases, and 5 bases had no gene match. This CDR3 has 15 residues. The germline V gene has CDR1 SGHRS and CDR2 YFSETQ. The CDR3 sequence: CASTLAATNTGELFF. The CDR3 bases are TGCGCCAGCACCCTAGCGGCAACGAACACCGGGGAGCTGTTTTTT.